This T cell receptor beta chain was observed in a study of cytomegalovirus exposure and HLA in healthy donors. Study-wide findings and caveats: Later analysis identified around 15,000 TCR beta sequences associated with HLA alleles, using a false discovery rate threshold of 0.05.

The PCR was carried out with 60 Vbeta primers and 13 Jbeta primers. The assay was immunoSEQ multiplex PCR, and TCRdb's table has in-frame clones only and misses some. Of roughly 140,000 clones listed, around 84% are singletons. Trimming removed 4 bases from V and 4 bases from J, with 18 bases in between. CDR1 is MNHEY and CDR2 is SVGAGI in the germline V gene. This CDR3 has 16 amino acids. For this clone: Its specificity is unknown.

V usage is TRBV6-5 and J usage is TRBJ2-3, with D hard to call. This receptor was identified in a woman between 18 and 30 years old in good health and CMV-seronegative. The sequencing input was PBMCs. CDR3 loop: CASSFSPGWLPDTQYF. The CDR3 DNA sequence: TGTGCCAGCAGTTTTTCACCCGGGTGGTTGCCAGATACGCAGTATTTT.